The rows below give T cell receptor beta chains drawn from one sample of a study of blood T cell repertoires in COVID-19. Assay: immunoSEQ multiplex PCR; the TCRdb copy retains only in-frame clones and omits some. This sample has under 85,000 clones, with approximately 86% found just once. The sequencing input was peripheral blood. The receptor set was obtained from a human donor in a cohort sampled during active COVID-19. The CDR3 runs from the conserved cysteine through the conserved F or W. Each record gives: D gene, V gene, clone size, J gene, CDR3 protein, CDR3 DNA. A D gene is named only where the DNA matches it firmly. Where a row states a size, it is once, few, many or the class of an expanded clone; other rows omit it.

d_gene: -
v_gene: TRBV29-1
abundance: -
j_gene: TRBJ2-7
CDR3aa: CSVRTYEQYF
CDR3nt: TGCAGCGTTCGTACTTACGAGCAGTACTTC

d_gene: TRBD1
v_gene: TRBV13
abundance: -
j_gene: TRBJ2-1
CDR3aa: CASSLASGGNEQFF
CDR3nt: TGTGCCAGCAGCTTGGCCTCAGGGGGAAATGAGCAGTTCTTC

d_gene: -
v_gene: TRBV6-1
abundance: once
j_gene: TRBJ2-7
CDR3aa: CASSEESSYEQYF
CDR3nt: TGTGCCAGCAGTGAAGAATCATCCTACGAGCAGTACTTC

d_gene: TRBD1
v_gene: TRBV28
abundance: -
j_gene: TRBJ1-5
CDR3aa: CASSRQGRSNQPQHF
CDR3nt: TGTGCCAGCAGTAGACAGGGGAGGAGCAATCAGCCCCAGCATTTT

d_gene: TRBD1
v_gene: TRBV27
abundance: -
j_gene: TRBJ1-2
CDR3aa: CASSPQGGGYTF
CDR3nt: TGTGCCAGCAGTCCCCAGGGGGGTGGCTACACCTTC

d_gene: -
v_gene: TRBV11-3
abundance: -
j_gene: TRBJ2-7
CDR3aa: CASSLGGREQYF
CDR3nt: TGTGCCAGCAGCTTAGGAGGCAGAGAGCAGTACTTC

d_gene: TRBD1
v_gene: TRBV11-2
abundance: -
j_gene: TRBJ1-1
CDR3aa: CASSLAGGTEAFF
CDR3nt: TGTGCCAGCAGCTTAGCAGGGGGCACTGAAGCTTTCTTT

d_gene: -
v_gene: TRBV18
abundance: few
j_gene: TRBJ1-1
CDR3aa: CASSNGHQGTEAFF
CDR3nt: TGTGCCAGCTCAAACGGACATCAGGGCACTGAAGCTTTCTTT

d_gene: TRBD1
v_gene: TRBV5-1
abundance: -
j_gene: TRBJ2-7
CDR3aa: CASRYVGGPYEQYF
CDR3nt: TGCGCCAGCAGATACGTAGGGGGCCCCTACGAGCAGTACTTC

d_gene: TRBD2
v_gene: TRBV11-2
abundance: -
j_gene: TRBJ2-5
CDR3aa: CASSFRLAGAFQETQYF
CDR3nt: TGTGCCAGCAGCTTTAGGTTAGCGGGGGCTTTCCAAGAGACCCAGTACTTC

d_gene: -
v_gene: TRBV7-2
abundance: -
j_gene: TRBJ2-2
CDR3aa: CASSLDPSAGELFF
CDR3nt: TGTGCCAGCAGCTTAGATCCTAGCGCCGGGGAGCTGTTTTTT

d_gene: -
v_gene: TRBV19
abundance: -
j_gene: TRBJ2-5
CDR3aa: CASRGTYLGETQYF
CDR3nt: TGTGCCAGTAGGGGCACCTACCTGGGAGAGACCCAGTACTTC

d_gene: -
v_gene: TRBV5-1
abundance: -
j_gene: TRBJ2-7
CDR3aa: CASSVALTGEQYF
CDR3nt: TGCGCCAGCAGCGTCGCTTTGACAGGCGAGCAGTACTTC

d_gene: -
v_gene: TRBV5-1
abundance: -
j_gene: TRBJ2-7
CDR3aa: CASSYKQGTTYEQYF
CDR3nt: TGCGCCAGCAGCTACAAACAGGGAACCACTTACGAGCAGTACTTC

d_gene: -
v_gene: TRBV28
abundance: -
j_gene: TRBJ1-1
CDR3aa: CASSGPGQRTEAFF
CDR3nt: TGTGCCAGCAGTGGGCCGGGACAAAGGACTGAAGCTTTCTTT

d_gene: TRBD2
v_gene: TRBV7-2
abundance: few
j_gene: TRBJ2-3
CDR3aa: CASSFAGGGTDTQYF
CDR3nt: TGTGCCAGCAGCTTTGCGGGGGGAGGCACAGATACGCAGTATTTT

d_gene: -
v_gene: TRBV7-3
abundance: -
j_gene: TRBJ2-2
CDR3aa: CASSGTNTGELFF
CDR3nt: TGTGCCAGCTCGGGAACGAACACCGGGGAGCTGTTTTTT

d_gene: -
v_gene: TRBV7-6
abundance: -
j_gene: TRBJ2-3
CDR3aa: CASSLETGDTQYF
CDR3nt: TGTGCCAGCAGCTTAGAGACGGGGGATACGCAGTATTTT

d_gene: TRBD1
v_gene: TRBV7-8
abundance: -
j_gene: TRBJ2-7
CDR3aa: CASSSPGQSYEQYF
CDR3nt: TGTGCCAGCAGCTCCCCGGGACAGAGCTACGAGCAGTACTTC

d_gene: TRBD1
v_gene: TRBV19
abundance: -
j_gene: TRBJ2-7
CDR3aa: CASSPGTGQWAEQYF
CDR3nt: TGTGCCAGTAGTCCGGGAACGGGACAGTGGGCCGAGCAGTACTTC

d_gene: -
v_gene: TRBV2
abundance: -
j_gene: TRBJ1-5
CDR3aa: CASSTAGGNQPQHF
CDR3nt: TGTGCCAGCAGCACAGCGGGCGGCAATCAGCCCCAGCATTTT

d_gene: TRBD1
v_gene: TRBV5-6
abundance: once
j_gene: TRBJ1-2
CDR3aa: CASSYSGTGNYGYTF
CDR3nt: TGTGCCAGCAGCTACTCCGGGACAGGGAACTATGGCTACACCTTC

d_gene: -
v_gene: TRBV28
abundance: few
j_gene: TRBJ2-5
CDR3aa: CASSEDSGTRQETQYF
CDR3nt: TGTGCCAGCAGTGAAGACAGTGGAACCCGCCAAGAGACCCAGTACTTC

d_gene: -
v_gene: TRBV21-1
abundance: once
j_gene: TRBJ2-5
CDR3aa: CASSKPIKRLSGGDEETQYF
CDR3nt: TGTGCCAGCAGCAAACCAATCAAACGTCTAAGCGGGGGGGATGAAGAGACCCAGTACTTC

d_gene: -
v_gene: TRBV9
abundance: -
j_gene: TRBJ1-4
CDR3aa: CASSVGGQGTNEKLFF
CDR3nt: TGTGCCAGCAGCGTAGGGGGGCAGGGTACTAATGAAAAACTGTTTTTT

d_gene: TRBD1
v_gene: TRBV19
abundance: -
j_gene: TRBJ1-2
CDR3aa: CASSLPDRGRLDGYTF
CDR3nt: TGTGCCAGTAGTCTCCCGGACAGGGGGCGGTTGGATGGCTACACCTTC

d_gene: -
v_gene: TRBV7-2
abundance: -
j_gene: TRBJ1-3
CDR3aa: CASRSPRAGNTIYF
CDR3nt: TGTGCCAGCAGATCCCCGAGGGCCGGAAACACCATATATTTT

d_gene: -
v_gene: TRBV12-3/TRBV12-4
abundance: once
j_gene: TRBJ1-2
CDR3aa: CATKRGEHYGYTF
CDR3nt: TGTGCCACCAAACGCGGGGAACACTATGGCTACACCTTC

d_gene: TRBD2
v_gene: TRBV6-1
abundance: -
j_gene: TRBJ2-4
CDR3aa: CASSELAGGPNIQYF
CDR3nt: TGTGCCAGCAGTGAACTAGCGGGGGGGCCAAACATTCAGTACTTC

d_gene: -
v_gene: TRBV7-2
abundance: -
j_gene: TRBJ1-1
CDR3aa: CASSPMMGGTEAFF
CDR3nt: TGTGCCAGCTCCCCCATGATGGGGGGCACTGAAGCTTTCTTT

d_gene: TRBD1
v_gene: TRBV2
abundance: -
j_gene: TRBJ1-1
CDR3aa: CASSDRDIAFF
CDR3nt: TGTGCCAGCAGCGACAGGGACATAGCTTTCTTT

d_gene: TRBD1
v_gene: TRBV10-2
abundance: -
j_gene: TRBJ1-1
CDR3aa: CASRLTGDNTEAFF
CDR3nt: TGCGCCAGCAGGTTGACAGGGGACAACACTGAAGCTTTCTTT

d_gene: TRBD1
v_gene: TRBV10-3
abundance: -
j_gene: TRBJ2-7
CDR3aa: CAISGGQGVSYEQYF
CDR3nt: TGTGCCATCAGTGGGGGACAGGGCGTCTCCTACGAGCAGTACTTC

d_gene: TRBD1
v_gene: TRBV27
abundance: once
j_gene: TRBJ1-4
CDR3aa: CASRGTGNEKLFF
CDR3nt: TGTGCCAGCAGGGGGACAGGGAATGAAAAACTGTTTTTT

d_gene: -
v_gene: TRBV5-1
abundance: -
j_gene: TRBJ2-1
CDR3aa: CASSLGWGEYNEQFF
CDR3nt: TGCGCCAGCAGCTTGGGATGGGGGGAGTACAATGAGCAGTTCTTC

d_gene: TRBD1
v_gene: TRBV29-1
abundance: -
j_gene: TRBJ1-4
CDR3aa: CSVVTSIGQGNEKLFF
CDR3nt: TGCAGCGTTGTCACGAGCATCGGACAGGGTAATGAAAAACTATTTTTT

d_gene: -
v_gene: TRBV19
abundance: -
j_gene: TRBJ2-1
CDR3aa: CASSIPTGRNEQFF
CDR3nt: TGTGCCAGTAGTATTCCGACAGGGAGGAATGAGCAGTTCTTC

d_gene: -
v_gene: TRBV7-2
abundance: -
j_gene: TRBJ2-4
CDR3aa: CASSSALDPNIQYF
CDR3nt: TGTGCCAGCAGCTCCGCCCTAGATCCAAACATTCAGTACTTC

d_gene: -
v_gene: TRBV28
abundance: -
j_gene: TRBJ2-5
CDR3aa: CASSFLVEIAGETQYF
CDR3nt: TGTGCCAGCAGTTTTTTAGTAGAGATCGCGGGAGAGACCCAGTACTTC

d_gene: -
v_gene: TRBV10-3
abundance: -
j_gene: TRBJ2-2
CDR3aa: CAISARTDTGELFF
CDR3nt: TGTGCCATCAGTGCCCGGACAGACACCGGGGAGCTGTTTTTT

d_gene: -
v_gene: TRBV5-1
abundance: -
j_gene: TRBJ2-3
CDR3aa: CASSLGGLTRDTQYF
CDR3nt: TGCGCCAGCAGCTTGGGAGGCCTCACCAGAGATACGCAGTATTTT

d_gene: TRBD1
v_gene: TRBV7-9
abundance: once
j_gene: TRBJ1-1
CDR3aa: CASSRDRNTEAFF
CDR3nt: TGTGCCAGCAGCCGGGACAGGAACACTGAAGCTTTCTTT

d_gene: TRBD2
v_gene: TRBV6-6
abundance: -
j_gene: TRBJ2-2
CDR3aa: CASSFRLAGGELFF
CDR3nt: TGTGCCAGCAGTTTTAGACTAGCGGGGGGGGAGCTGTTTTTT

d_gene: -
v_gene: TRBV6-5
abundance: -
j_gene: TRBJ1-2
CDR3aa: CASSYSTTGAGGYTF
CDR3nt: TGTGCCAGCAGTTACTCGACTACTGGGGCGGGGGGCTACACCTTC

d_gene: -
v_gene: TRBV6-5
abundance: once
j_gene: TRBJ1-1
CDR3aa: CASSSGLKGEAFF
CDR3nt: TGTGCCAGCAGTTCGGGACTGAAGGGTGAAGCTTTCTTT

d_gene: -
v_gene: TRBV9
abundance: -
j_gene: TRBJ1-6
CDR3aa: CASSVRTANSPLHF
CDR3nt: TGTGCCAGCAGCGTCAGGACAGCGAATTCACCCCTCCACTTT

d_gene: -
v_gene: TRBV1
abundance: -
j_gene: TRBJ2-5
CDR3aa: CTTSPVAGGQETQYF
CDR3nt: TGCACCACCTCGCCTGTAGCGGGGGGCCAAGAGACCCAGTACTTC

d_gene: -
v_gene: TRBV1
abundance: -
j_gene: TRBJ2-7
CDR3aa: CTSSRTGPYEQYF
CDR3nt: TGCACCAGCAGCCGGACAGGGCCCTACGAGCAGTACTTC

d_gene: -
v_gene: TRBV6-2/TRBV6-3
abundance: -
j_gene: TRBJ2-5
CDR3aa: CASSPSGQETQYF
CDR3nt: TGTGCCAGCAGTCCCTCGGGGCAAGAGACCCAGTACTTC

d_gene: -
v_gene: TRBV7-8
abundance: -
j_gene: TRBJ1-6
CDR3aa: CASSPGYGSSPLHF
CDR3nt: TGTGCCAGCAGCCCCGGGTACGGGTCTTCACCCCTCCACTTT

d_gene: -
v_gene: TRBV10-3
abundance: -
j_gene: TRBJ2-5
CDR3aa: CAISTNREAETQYF
CDR3nt: TGTGCCATCAGTACCAACAGGGAAGCGGAGACCCAGTACTTC

d_gene: -
v_gene: TRBV18
abundance: once
j_gene: TRBJ2-1
CDR3aa: CASSPPAVYNEQFF
CDR3nt: TGTGCCAGCTCACCACCGGCGGTCTACAATGAGCAGTTCTTC

d_gene: -
v_gene: TRBV3-1/TRBV3-2
abundance: -
j_gene: TRBJ2-7
CDR3aa: CASSLAGYEQYF
CDR3nt: TGTGCCAGCAGCCTAGCAGGGTACGAGCAGTACTTC

d_gene: TRBD1
v_gene: TRBV30
abundance: -
j_gene: TRBJ2-5
CDR3aa: CAWRRTGVQETQYF
CDR3nt: TGTGCCTGGAGGAGGACAGGGGTTCAAGAGACCCAGTACTTC

d_gene: TRBD2
v_gene: TRBV19
abundance: once
j_gene: TRBJ2-2
CDR3aa: CASSIGAGATGELFF
CDR3nt: TGTGCCAGTAGTATTGGAGCGGGGGCCACCGGGGAGCTGTTTTTT

d_gene: -
v_gene: TRBV21-1
abundance: -
j_gene: TRBJ2-7
CDR3aa: CASSKWRAAPGYEQYF
CDR3nt: TGTGCCAGCAGCAAATGGCGGGCTGCCCCGGGCTACGAGCAGTACTTC